The 2 T cell receptor beta chains listed next were all sequenced from one sample in a study of shared clonotypes between healthy human individuals. Repertoires were generated with immunoSEQ multiplex PCR, while TCRdb's copy carries only in-frame clones and drops some. In the table there are approximately 100,000 clones, under 80% of which are singletons. The source material was memory CD8+ T cells sorted from blood. Described subset: CD45RO+ cells pooled with CCR7-negative TemRA cells. These receptors all stem from a man between 25 and 39 years old in good health.

The V and J genes are TRBV9 and TRBJ2-1; 8 nucleotides line up with TRBD2. J gave up 4 bases and V 4 bases, and 7 bases lay outside the gene matches. The CDR3 runs to 15 residues. Germline lookup yields CDR1 SGDLS and CDR2 YYNGEE. This CDR3 reads CASSPGGLLYNEQFF. The CDR3 region has the DNA TGTGCCAGCAGCCCGGGAGGGCTTTTGTACAATGAGCAGTTCTTC.

The sample holds one count of this clone. This chain joins TRBV7-6 and TRBJ2-1; tentatively, D is TRBD1 (6 bases). Germline-derived CDR1 and CDR2 are SGHVS and FNYEAQ. Trimming took 5 bases from V and 4 from J, leaving 9 bases between them. This CDR3 has 13 amino acids. The CDR3 region has the DNA TGTGCCAGCAGCAACGGACAGTACAATGAGCAGTTCTTC. As protein: CASSNGQYNEQFF.